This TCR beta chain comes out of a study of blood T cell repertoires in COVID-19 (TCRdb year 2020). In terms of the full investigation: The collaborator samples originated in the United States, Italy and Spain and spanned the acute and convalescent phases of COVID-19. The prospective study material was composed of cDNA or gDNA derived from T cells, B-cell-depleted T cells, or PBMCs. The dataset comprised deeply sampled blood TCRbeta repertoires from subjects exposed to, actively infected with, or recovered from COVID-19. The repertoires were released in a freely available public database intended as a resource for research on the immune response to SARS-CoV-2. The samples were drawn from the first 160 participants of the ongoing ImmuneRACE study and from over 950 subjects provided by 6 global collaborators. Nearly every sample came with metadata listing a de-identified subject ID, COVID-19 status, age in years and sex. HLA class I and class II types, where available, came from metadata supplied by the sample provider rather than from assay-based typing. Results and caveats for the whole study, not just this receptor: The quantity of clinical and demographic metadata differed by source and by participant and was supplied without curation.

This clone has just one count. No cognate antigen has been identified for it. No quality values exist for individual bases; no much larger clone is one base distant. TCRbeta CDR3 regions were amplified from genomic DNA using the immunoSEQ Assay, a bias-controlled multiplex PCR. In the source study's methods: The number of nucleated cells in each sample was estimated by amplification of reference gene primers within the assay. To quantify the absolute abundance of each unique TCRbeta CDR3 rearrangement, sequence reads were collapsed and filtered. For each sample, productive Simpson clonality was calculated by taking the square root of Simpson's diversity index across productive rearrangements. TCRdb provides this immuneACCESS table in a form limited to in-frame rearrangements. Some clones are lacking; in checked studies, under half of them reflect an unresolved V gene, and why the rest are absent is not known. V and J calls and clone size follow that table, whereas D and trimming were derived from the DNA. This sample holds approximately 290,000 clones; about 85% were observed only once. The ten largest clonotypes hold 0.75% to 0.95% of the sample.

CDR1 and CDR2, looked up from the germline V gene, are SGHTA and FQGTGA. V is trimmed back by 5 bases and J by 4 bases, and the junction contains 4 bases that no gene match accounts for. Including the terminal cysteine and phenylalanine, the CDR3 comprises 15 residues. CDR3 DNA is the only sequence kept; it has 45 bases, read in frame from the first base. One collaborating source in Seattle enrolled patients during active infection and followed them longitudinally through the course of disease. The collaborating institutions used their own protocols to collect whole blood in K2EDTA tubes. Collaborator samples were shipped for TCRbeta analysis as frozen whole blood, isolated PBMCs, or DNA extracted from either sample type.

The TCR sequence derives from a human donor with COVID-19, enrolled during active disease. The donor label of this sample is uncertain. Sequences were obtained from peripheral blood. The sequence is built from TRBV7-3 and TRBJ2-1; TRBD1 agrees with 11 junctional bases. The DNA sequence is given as TGTGCCAGCAGCCGCGGGACAGGGGGTTACAATGAGCAGTTCTTC. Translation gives CASSRGTGGYNEQFF.